These 2 T cell receptor beta chains were all obtained from the same sample, sequenced in a study of blood T cell repertoires in COVID-19. Here immunoSEQ multiplex PCR was the method, and the copy in TCRdb shows in-frame clones only, minus some. Of 450,000 or so clones in the sample, around 91% were seen once. Sequencing used peripheral blood. The receptors were gathered from a woman in her thirties or forties with COVID-19, enrolled during active disease.

This clone was picked up one time. The V call is TRBV3-1 (or the pseudogene TRBV3-2), the J call TRBJ2-2; 16 bases map to TRBD2. CDR1 LGHDT and CDR2 YNNKEL come from the germline V gene (reference sequence). This CDR3 has 24 amino acids. The V segment lost 2 bases and the J segment 5 bases; nucleotides outside the gene matches: 23. This chain's CDR3 is CASSQLRLGQSTGTSGRGTGELFF. As DNA, the CDR3 is TGTGCCAGCAGCCAACTAAGGCTGGGACAGTCAACCGGGACTAGCGGGAGGGGGACCGGGGAGCTGTTTTTT.

The chain recombines TRBV7-2 with TRBJ2-2, with TRBD2 as a possible D gene (5 bases). CDR1 SGHTA and CDR2 FQGNSA come from the germline V gene. The CDR3 sequence is 14 residues long. With 3 bases removed from V and 6 bases from J, the gap between germline ends came to 11 bases. The CDR3 DNA is TGTGCCAGCAGCTTTGTAGTCGGGGCCGGGGAGCTGTTTTTT. Translating gives CASSFVVGAGELFF.